A selection of T cell receptor beta chains follows, all from one sample in a study of T cell responses to AZD1222 COVID-19 vaccine. Sequencing used immunoSEQ multiplex PCR; TCRdb keeps in-frame clones, though not all of them. Of around 190,000 clones listed, approximately 94% are singletons. The material sequenced was peripheral blood, taken 28 days after the second AZD1222 dose. Source of these receptors: an adult who received the AZD1222 COVID-19 vaccine. Each CDR3 is given with its conserved first and last residue. The D gene is left open where the match is weak. A clone size is listed for some rows: how often the clone was seen (once, few, many), or a class if it is expanded.

j_call d_call clone_size v_call cdr3_nt cdr3_aa
TRBJ1-2 NA NA TRBV30 TGTGCCTGGAGTGTAGGTTCTGACTATGGCTACACCTTC CAWSVGSDYGYTF
TRBJ1-1 NA NA TRBV19 TGTGCCAGTAAAAAGCCCCTAATGGCTGAAGCTTTCTTT CASKKPLMAEAFF
TRBJ1-1 NA NA TRBV29-1 TGCAGCGTTGATGATGGGGGGACTGAAGCTTTCTTT CSVDDGGTEAFF
TRBJ1-2 NA once TRBV19 TGTGCCAGTTCAACAGGATTTTGGGATGGCTACACCTTC CASSTGFWDGYTF
TRBJ1-1 NA NA TRBV12-3/TRBV12-4 TGTGCCAGCAGTCCGGAAACAGGTTTGGCTTTCTTT CASSPETGLAFF
TRBJ1-2 TRBD1 NA TRBV29-1 TGCAGCGTTGAAGATTCCTGGACAGGAGCGGGCTACACCTTC CSVEDSWTGAGYTF
TRBJ1-5 NA NA TRBV29-1 TGCAGCGTTGCGGTGGGGAACGGGAATCAGCCCCAGCATTTT CSVAVGNGNQPQHF
TRBJ2-1 NA NA TRBV13 TGTGCCAGCAGCTTTTACAATGAGCAGTTCTTC CASSFYNEQFF
TRBJ2-2 TRBD1 NA TRBV7-9 TGTGCCAGCAGCTTATTTCGTTTACTAGGGACAGCGAACACCGGGGAGCTGTTTTTT CASSLFRLLGTANTGELFF
TRBJ1-3 NA NA TRBV27 TGTGCCAGCAAACTTCAGGGAGCTGGAAACACCATATATTTT CASKLQGAGNTIYF
TRBJ2-7 NA NA TRBV14 TGTGCCAGCAGCCCCCGGCTCTGGGGTAGCTCCTACGAGCAGTACTTC CASSPRLWGSSYEQYF
TRBJ1-1 NA NA TRBV27 TGTGCCAGCAGTTTCGGGGGGCTCGACACTGAAGCTTTCTTT CASSFGGLDTEAFF
TRBJ2-1 TRBD2 NA TRBV7-9 TGTGCCAGCAGCCAGAGCGGGGGCAATGAGCAGTTCTTC CASSQSGGNEQFF
TRBJ1-1 TRBD1 NA TRBV5-1 TGCGCCAGCAGCTTGACAGGGGGAGCCACTGAAGCTTTCTTT CASSLTGGATEAFF
TRBJ1-6 NA NA TRBV7-9 TGTGCCAGCAGCTTAGGGGTGGGCTCCCTTGCTAATTCACCCCTCCACTTT CASSLGVGSLANSPLHF
TRBJ2-1 TRBD2 NA TRBV13 TGTGCCAGCAGCCTGACGACAGGGTACAGCGGGGGGACCTCCTACAATGAGCAGTTCTTC CASSLTTGYSGGTSYNEQFF
TRBJ2-1 TRBD2 NA TRBV10-3 TGTGCCATCAGTAAAGGACTAGCGGGAGAAGCGCAGTTCTTC CAISKGLAGEAQFF
TRBJ1-4 TRBD1 NA TRBV7-9 TGTGCCAGCAGCCGGACAGGGGGTAATAATGAAAAACTGTTTTTT CASSRTGGNNEKLFF
TRBJ2-5 TRBD2 NA TRBV10-3 TGTGCCATCAGTGCCGGTTCCCGCATAGCGGGGGCTGGGGAGACCCAGTACTTC CAISAGSRIAGAGETQYF
TRBJ1-4 NA NA TRBV15 TGTGCCACCAGCAGACAGCTAATGAATGAAAAACTGTTTTTT CATSRQLMNEKLFF
TRBJ1-1 NA NA TRBV5-6 TGTGCCAGCAGCTCATTAGACAGGAACACTGAAGCTTTCTTT CASSSLDRNTEAFF
TRBJ2-7 TRBD1 NA TRBV7-9 TGTGCCAGCAGCTTAGGGGGGACAGCCTACGAGCAGTACTTC CASSLGGTAYEQYF
TRBJ1-2 NA NA TRBV7-9 TGTGCCAGCAGCTTAGATGGGGACGGCTACACCTTC CASSLDGDGYTF
TRBJ1-2 TRBD1 NA TRBV7-8 TGTGCCAGCAGCCCCCAACGGGGGTTCAGGGGGCTCTATGGCTACACCTTC CASSPQRGFRGLYGYTF
TRBJ2-2 NA NA TRBV7-3 TGTGCCAGCAGCTTGAACTCGAAGGCCTTGGAGCTGTTTTTT CASSLNSKALELFF
TRBJ2-1 NA NA TRBV20-1 TGCAGTGCGGACATATACAATGAGCAGTTCTTC CSADIYNEQFF
TRBJ1-6 NA once TRBV7-9 TGTGCCAGCAGGCAGGGGACCGTAAATTCACCCCTCCACTTT CASRQGTVNSPLHF
TRBJ1-5 NA NA TRBV11-3 TGTGCCAGCAGCTTAGATTTAGGCCAGCCCCAGCATTTT CASSLDLGQPQHF
TRBJ1-3 NA few TRBV30 TGTGCCTGGAGTGTAATCCCCGGGCAGGGTCTAGACACCATATATTTT CAWSVIPGQGLDTIYF
TRBJ1-2 NA NA TRBV6-6 TGTGCCAGCAGTTACTCGCTCACTAACTATGGCTACACCTTC CASSYSLTNYGYTF
TRBJ2-5 NA NA TRBV5-1 TGCGCCAGCAGCCCCACACCCCCGGGAGACGGAGCCTATGAGACCCAGTACTTC CASSPTPPGDGAYETQYF
TRBJ2-3 NA NA TRBV6-2/TRBV6-3 TGTGCCAGCAGCCCGGGTAGAACTGCCGAGTACGCAGATACGCAGTATTTT CASSPGRTAEYADTQYF
TRBJ1-1 NA few TRBV19 TGTGCCAGTAGTCCCGCATCGTCCCCAAAGACTGAAGCTTTCTTT CASSPASSPKTEAFF
TRBJ1-4 NA NA TRBV6-5 TGTGCCAGCAGATCGGGACAAAATAATGAAAAACTGTTTTTT CASRSGQNNEKLFF
TRBJ1-1 NA NA TRBV6-5 TGTGCCAGCAGAATAGTCGGTAGTGAAGCTTTCTTT CASRIVGSEAFF
TRBJ1-6 NA NA TRBV27 TGTGCCAGCAGTCCCCTACAGGACTATAATTCACCCCTCCACTTT CASSPLQDYNSPLHF
TRBJ2-7 NA NA TRBV30 TGTGCCTGGAGCCTGACAGGGGAGGGGTACGAGCAGTACTTC CAWSLTGEGYEQYF
TRBJ1-1 NA NA TRBV7-6 TGTGCCAGCAGCTTAGACAGGGACACTGAAGCTTTCTTT CASSLDRDTEAFF
TRBJ1-2 TRBD1 NA TRBV30 TGTGCCTGGCACAACAGGGGCCCCCTGGGCTATGGCTACACCTTC CAWHNRGPLGYGYTF
TRBJ1-2 TRBD1 NA TRBV6-1 TGTGCCAGCAGTGTACAAGGGACAGGGGGTAGGAATGGCTACACCTTC CASSVQGTGGRNGYTF
TRBJ1-2 TRBD1 NA TRBV27 TGTGCCAGCAGCCAACAGGGGTATGGCTACACCTTC CASSQQGYGYTF
TRBJ1-2 NA NA TRBV2 TGTGCCAGCAGTGTTTCTGGACAGAATCGACCGGACTATGGCTACACCTTC CASSVSGQNRPDYGYTF
TRBJ2-7 TRBD1 once TRBV9 TGTGCCAGCAGCGTAGTAGGGACAGGGGGCGAGCAGTACTTC CASSVVGTGGEQYF
TRBJ1-1 NA NA TRBV7-3 TGTGCCAGCAGCTTAAGTTTGAACACTGAAGCTTTCTTT CASSLSLNTEAFF
TRBJ2-1 NA NA TRBV7-8 TGTGCCAGCAGCCCGGGACTTGGCTCCTACAATGAGCAGTTCTTC CASSPGLGSYNEQFF
TRBJ1-3 NA NA TRBV6-5 TGTGCCAGCAGTTGGACGGGGGGGGCTGGTGGAAACACCATATATTTT CASSWTGGAGGNTIYF
TRBJ2-3 NA NA TRBV19 TGTGCCAGTAGTATAGATCCGGTACCTGGTACAGATACGCAGTATTTT CASSIDPVPGTDTQYF
TRBJ1-1 TRBD1 NA TRBV19 TGTGCCAGTACCCCAGGGGGTGGGGAAAGAACTGAAGCTTTCTTT CASTPGGGERTEAFF
TRBJ2-2 TRBD2 NA TRBV6-4 TGTGCCAGTCGCCCGGGACTAACCGGGGAGCTGTTTTTT CASRPGLTGELFF
TRBJ2-1 NA NA TRBV9 TGTGCCAGCAGCGTAAGGGACTCCTACAATGAGCAGTTCTTC CASSVRDSYNEQFF
TRBJ1-1 NA NA TRBV30 TGTGCCTGGAGTGAGGCAGTGGTCTCAATGAACACTGAAGCTTTCTTT CAWSEAVVSMNTEAFF
TRBJ1-1 NA NA TRBV6-5 TGTGCCAGCAGTTACTCGGGGGGAGCTGAAGCTTTCTTT CASSYSGGAEAFF
TRBJ2-7 NA NA TRBV7-9 TGTGCCAGCAGCTCTTGGGGGGCAGGCTACGAGCAGTACTTC CASSSWGAGYEQYF